The 20 T cell receptor beta chains below all came from one sample that was sequenced in a study of beta chain features in type 1 diabetes. Study results and caveats: Among patients with Type 1 diabetes, TCRB CDR3s were moderately but significantly shorter in every one of the four CD4+ subsets.

Investigators reverse transcribed all isolated RNA, so they sequenced expressed TCRB transcripts. Using immunoSEQ multiplex PCR, the repertoire was profiled, and TCRdb retains in-frame clones only, with some absent. The sample comprises roughly 150,000 clones, roughly 9% of which are singletons, and 0.65% to 0.9% rests with the top ten. Which antigens these TCRs recognize remains unknown. Source material: central memory CD4+ T cells from blood. The receptors stem from a woman aged 30 to 39 with type 1 diabetes.

This clone has just a few counts. The V gene is TRBV4-2, the J gene TRBJ2-5, with TRBD2 identical over 8 bases. The DNA end is more similar to TRBJ2-7, so the J call may be wrong. This CDR3 spans 18 amino acids. Germline V lookup: CDR1 LGHNA, CDR2 YNFKEQ. The CDR3 DNA is TGTGCCAGCAGCCGAGGCACTAGCGGTCAAACGGGCGCCTACGAGCAGTACTTC. It encodes CASSRGTSGQTGAYEQYF.

Concerning this clone: Other DNA sequences within the sample encode an identical CDR3. The chain is built from TRBV7-9 and TRBJ1-1, with 8 bases that match TRBD1. The CDR3 has 15 amino acids. The germline gives CDR1 SEHNR, CDR2 FQNEAQ (reference sequence). V was clipped by 2 bases and J by 0 bases; unmatched bases: 2. The CDR3 DNA is TGTGCCAGCAGCTTAAACAGGGGGATGAACACTGAAGCTTTCTTT. It encodes CASSLNRGMNTEAFF.

This clone was detected only a few times. The J gene is TRBJ2-5, the V gene TRBV5-6; D is unclear. The CDR3 runs 16 residues. V was pared by 5 bases and J by 4 bases, with 21 bases between. Germline loops: CDR1 SGHDT, CDR2 YYEEEE. CDR3 in DNA: TGTGCCAGCAGTGATTTGACCAATAAGTGGAGAGAGACCCAGTACTTC. Translating it yields CASSDLTNKWRETQYF.

V usage is TRBV11-2 and J usage is TRBJ1-2, with a tentative D call TRBD1 (5 bases). Trimming removed 1 base from V and 4 bases from J, with 13 bases in between. The CDR3 has 15 residues. Germline CDR1 SGHAT, CDR2 FQNNGV. For the CDR3, the DNA is TGTGCCAGCAGCTTAGCGTTCGGGGGTAGCTATGGCTACACCTTC. The encoded protein is CASSLAFGGSYGYTF.

V gene TRBV30 combines with J gene TRBJ1-2; TRBD1 aligns across 10 bases. This CDR3 comprises 15 residues. The V gene's germline CDR1 is GTSNPN and CDR2 SVGIG (reference sequence). The V and J ends lost 3 bases and 8 bases, in that order; junction bases with no gene match: 12. The chain's CDR3 is CAWRLVGQGYRGYTF. As DNA, the CDR3 is TGTGCCTGGAGATTGGTGGGACAGGGGTATAGAGGCTACACCTTC.

The chain combines TRBV5-6 with TRBJ2-7, with a weak D call TRBD1 (5 bases). The CDR3 has 15 amino acids. CDR1 is SGHDT and CDR2 is YYEEEE in the germline V gene. V gave up 3 bases and J gave up 3 bases, with 16 bases separating them. CDR3 protein: CASSWQSQGGYEQYF. CDR3 coding DNA: TGTGCCAGCAGCTGGCAGTCGCAGGGCGGCTACGAGCAGTACTTC.

The rearrangement links TRBV19 to TRBJ1-2; 11 nucleotides match TRBD1. This CDR3 region has 16 residues. Germline CDR1 reads LNHDA; CDR2 reads SQIVND (reference sequence). Unmatched junction bases numbered 10, after V lost 6 bases and J lost 4 bases. This chain's CDR3 is CASSTTGQGVIYGYTF. In DNA, the CDR3 is TGTGCCAGTAGCACGACGGGACAGGGGGTGATCTATGGCTACACCTTC. Complete variable domain (other parts from reference TRBV19 and TRBJ1-2): DGGITQSPKYLFRKEGQNVTLSCEQNLNHDAMYWYRQDPGQGLRLIYYSQIVNDFQKGDIAEGYSVSREKKESFPLTVTSAQKNPTAFYLCASSTTGQGVIYGYTFGSGTRLTVV.

The chain joins TRBV2 to TRBJ2-7; the match to TRBD2 covers 12 bases. Germline V CDR1 and CDR2: SNHLY, FYNNEI. The CDR3 has 15 amino acids. Losses at the gene ends were 4 bases for V and 3 bases for J; bases not matched to a gene: 4. CDR3 amino acids: CASSGLAGVRYEQYF. The CDR3 coding sequence is TGTGCCAGCAGTGGACTAGCGGGAGTTCGCTACGAGCAGTACTTC.

The chain employs TRBV10-3 and TRBJ2-3, with no clear D. From germline, CDR1 is ENHRY and CDR2 SYGVKD. CDR3 length: 16 amino acids. V was pared by 0 bases and J by 0 bases, with 10 bases between. CDR3 nucleotides: TGTGCCATCAGTGAGTCGAAACAAGCGAGCACAGATACGCAGTATTTT. Residues: CAISESKQASTDTQYF.

The chain uses TRBV28 and TRBJ1-4; perhaps TRBD1 as D (5 bases). V lost 5 bases and J 8 bases, leaving 21 bases between the germline ends. This CDR3 comprises 16 residues. CDR1 is MDHEN and CDR2 is SYDVKM in the germline V gene. Written as DNA, the CDR3 is TGTGCCAGCAGTCCCCCCTATCAGGGAGGAGGGGAAAAACTGTTTTTT. Protein sequence: CASSPPYQGGGEKLFF.

Only a few counts were recorded for this clone. J is TRBJ2-1 and V is TRBV28, with no clear D. Germline CDR1 is MDHEN and CDR2 is SYDVKM. V was cut by 5 bases and J by 13 bases, with 15 bases left in between. The CDR3 extends over 12 amino acids. The CDR3 here is CASSLQPTRQFF. In nucleotides, the CDR3 is TGTGCCAGCAGTCTTCAGCCGACACGTCAGTTCTTC.

V and J are TRBV5-6 and TRBJ1-1, with D perhaps matching TRBD1 (5 bases). Trimming took off 1 base at V and 1 base at J, with 11 bases between the two ends. CDR3 size: 15 residues. In germline, CDR1 is SGHDT, CDR2 YYEEEE. CDR3 DNA: TGTGCCAGCAGCTTGAGACAGTTCGGGAACACTGAAGCTTTCTTT. Translation: CASSLRQFGNTEAFF.

This clone came up a few times. The CDR3 region is CASSFTDRNTEAFF. Written as DNA, the CDR3 is TGTGCCAGCAGTTTCACGGACAGGAACACTGAAGCTTTCTTT. This chain uses TRBV28 with TRBJ1-1, with D perhaps matching TRBD1 (6 bases). V was shortened by 3 bases and J by 1 base, with 9 bases between the two germline ends. The CDR3 contains 14 residues. Germline V lookup: CDR1 MDHEN, CDR2 SYDVKM.

This clone was detected a few times. The chain recombines TRBV28 with TRBJ1-2; possible D gene TRBD1, 5 bases. The CDR3 contains 12 residues. In germline, CDR1 is MDHEN, CDR2 SYDVKM. Trimming removed 2 bases at V and 8 bases at J, with 9 bases between. The CDR3 reads CASSLQGIGYTF. In DNA, the CDR3 is TGTGCCAGCAGTTTACAGGGTATAGGCTACACCTTC.

The rearrangement uses TRBV13 and TRBJ1-1; D unresolved. The V and J ends lost 6 bases and 8 bases respectively, with 16 bases between them. The CDR3 is made up of 13 amino acids. The germline V gene encodes CDR1 PRHDT and CDR2 FYEKMQ (reference sequence). In DNA, the CDR3 is TGTGCCAGCAGTTTACCCTTCGAGGCCGAAGCTTTCTTT. Protein sequence: CASSLPFEAEAFF.

The chain uses TRBV11-3 and TRBJ2-1; D gene unclear. Trimming removed 0 bases at V and 7 bases at J, with 7 bases between. The CDR3 is 13 amino acids. The V gene's germline CDR1 is SGHNT and CDR2 YENEEA. The CDR3 spells CASSLDGENEQFF. The CDR3 bases are TGTGCCAGCAGCTTAGATGGAGAGAATGAGCAGTTCTTC.

This clone was recorded a few times. The chain joins TRBV28 to TRBJ2-7; tentative D call: TRBD2 (7 bases). Germline-derived CDR1 and CDR2 are MDHEN and SYDVKM. CDR3 size: 16 residues. Trimming cost V 4 bases and J 4 bases, with 20 bases left between them. The CDR3 DNA sequence: TGTGCCAGCAGTTCTAACTCGGGGGGCGCATTGTACGAGCAGTACTTC. It translates to CASSSNSGGALYEQYF.

The chain employs TRBV6-5 and TRBJ1-2; D call uncertain. The CDR3 consists of 12 residues. Germline CDR1 is MNHEY and CDR2 is SVGAGI. Trimming pared 5 bases from V and 3 bases from J, leaving 7 bases between. The CDR3 DNA reads as TGTGCCAGCAGTCGGGTTGACTATGGCTACACCTTC. Encoded protein: CASSRVDYGYTF.

The genes are TRBV19 and TRBJ1-1, with D possibly matching TRBD1 (6 bases). V lost 8 bases to trimming and J lost 5 bases, with 15 bases between them. The CDR3 consists of 13 residues. Germline V gene data show CDR1 as LNHDA and CDR2 as SQIVND (reference sequence). The DNA for the CDR3 is TGTGCCAGTCATAAACAGGGTTGGACTGAAGCTTTCTTT. It is translated as CASHKQGWTEAFF.

This clone was detected only a few times. The chain links TRBV7-9 to TRBJ2-7; 11 bases match TRBD1. There are 15 residues in the CDR3. The ends lost 5 bases at V and 6 bases at J; junction bases unmatched: 9. From germline, CDR1 is SEHNR and CDR2 FQNEAQ (reference sequence). CDR3 DNA sequence: TGTGCCAGCAGCCCACGGGGGACAGGGGGTCGCGAGCAGTACTTC. The encoded protein is CASSPRGTGGREQYF.